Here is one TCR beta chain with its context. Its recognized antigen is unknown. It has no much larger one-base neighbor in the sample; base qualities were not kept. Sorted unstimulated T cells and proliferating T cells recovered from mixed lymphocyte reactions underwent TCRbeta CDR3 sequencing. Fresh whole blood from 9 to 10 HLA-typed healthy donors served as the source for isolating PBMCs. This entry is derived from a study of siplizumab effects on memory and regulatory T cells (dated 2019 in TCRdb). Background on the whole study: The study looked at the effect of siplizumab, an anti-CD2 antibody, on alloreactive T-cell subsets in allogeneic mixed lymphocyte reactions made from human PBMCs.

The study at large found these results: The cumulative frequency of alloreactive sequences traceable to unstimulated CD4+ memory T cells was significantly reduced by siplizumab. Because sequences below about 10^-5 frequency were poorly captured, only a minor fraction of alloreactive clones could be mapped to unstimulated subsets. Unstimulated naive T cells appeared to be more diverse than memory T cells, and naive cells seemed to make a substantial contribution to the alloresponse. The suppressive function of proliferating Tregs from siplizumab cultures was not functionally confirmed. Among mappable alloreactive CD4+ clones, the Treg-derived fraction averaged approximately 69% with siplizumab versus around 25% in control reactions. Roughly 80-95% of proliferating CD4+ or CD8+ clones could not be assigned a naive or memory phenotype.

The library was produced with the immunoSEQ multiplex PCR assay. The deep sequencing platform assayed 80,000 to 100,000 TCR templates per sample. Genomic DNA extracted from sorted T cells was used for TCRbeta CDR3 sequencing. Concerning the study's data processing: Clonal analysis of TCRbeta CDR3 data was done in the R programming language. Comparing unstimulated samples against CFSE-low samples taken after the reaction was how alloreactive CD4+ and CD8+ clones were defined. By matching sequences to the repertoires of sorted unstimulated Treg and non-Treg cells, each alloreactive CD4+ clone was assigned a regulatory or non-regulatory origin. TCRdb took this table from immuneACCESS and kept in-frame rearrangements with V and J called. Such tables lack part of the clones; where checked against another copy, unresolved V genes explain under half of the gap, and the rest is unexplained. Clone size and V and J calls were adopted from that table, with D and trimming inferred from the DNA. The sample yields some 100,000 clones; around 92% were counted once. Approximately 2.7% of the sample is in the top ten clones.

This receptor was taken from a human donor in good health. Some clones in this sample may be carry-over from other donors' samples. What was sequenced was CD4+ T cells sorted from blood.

This receptor has the CDR3 CASRHGTVFADPIWDGYTF. DNA sequence: TGTGCCAGCAGACACGGGACAGTCTTCGCGGATCCCATCTGGGATGGCTACACCTTC. The sequence links TRBV11-2 to TRBJ1-2, and 7 junction bases match TRBD1. The CDR3 numbers 19 residues from cysteine through phenylalanine. Only CDR3 DNA is held: 57 bases, read in frame from base 1. The germline V gene encodes CDR1 SGHAT and CDR2 FQNNGV. Trimming leaves V shorter by 6 bases and J shorter by 6 bases, with the junction holding 25 bases beyond the gene matches.